The clone carrying this TCR beta chain appeared a few times. Antigen unknown. The record originates from a study of cytotoxic CD8 clonotypes in ibrutinib-treated CLL. Study conclusions and caveats: Elevated clonality accompanied ibrutinib response, with a return toward baseline values at progression. Treatment saw public clonotypes, which were uncommon, either contract or stay stable.

The germline V gene encodes CDR1 LNHDA and CDR2 SQIVND (reference sequence). The CDR3 is 18 residues long. The V segment lost 8 bases and the J segment 4 bases; nucleotides outside the gene matches: 17. The planned depth of sequencing spanned 1 in 200,000 to 1 in 1 million T cells. Libraries were prepared by immunoSEQ multiplex PCR; TCRdb keeps only in-frame clonotypes and omits some of them. The sample lists about 140,000 clones; around 93% were seen once. TCR beta libraries used roughly 1.9 micrograms of DNA from cryopreserved PBMCs. This material consisted of PBMCs, taken after 12 months of ibrutinib treatment. The V and J genes are TRBV19 and TRBJ2-5; 12 bases agree with TRBD2. The clonotype comes from a human donor with chronic lymphocytic leukemia. The CDR3 loop is CASPRLAGALCLRETQYF. DNA of the CDR3: TGTGCCAGTCCGCGACTAGCGGGAGCCCTCTGCCTTCGAGAGACCCAGTACTTC.